Included here is one TCR beta chain sequence, with context. Its target is unknown. The sample originates from a study of cytomegalovirus exposure and HLA in healthy donors. The study's findings and limits: In terms of immune exposure information, only CMV serostatus was available. Among donors in an Asian-associated ancestry cluster, a later analysis reportedly found fewer N-insertions than the approximately 700-donor mean. In a later analysis, TCR beta V- and J-gene trimming showed a link to a missense DCLRE1C variant. In an earlier analysis, about 87% or about 30%: the productive usage of most TCR beta V segments.

The PCR employed 60 Vbeta primers together with 13 Jbeta primers. Assay used: immunoSEQ multiplex PCR; TCRdb lists only in-frame clones, some missing. The data hold some 170,000 clones, with roughly 85% observed a single time. The germline V gene encodes CDR1 ENHRY and CDR2 SYGVKD. J was trimmed by 4 bases and V by 5 bases; bases with no gene match: 14. The CDR3 spans 17 residues. The clonotype comes from a man between 35 and 55 years old in good health and CMV-seropositive. Source material: PBMCs. This chain uses TRBV10-3 with TRBJ2-5; 9 bases match TRBD2. The CDR3 sequence: CAISPASGAGGVETQYF. The CDR3 DNA is TGTGCCATCAGTCCAGCTAGCGGGGCAGGTGGGGTAGAGACCCAGTACTTC.